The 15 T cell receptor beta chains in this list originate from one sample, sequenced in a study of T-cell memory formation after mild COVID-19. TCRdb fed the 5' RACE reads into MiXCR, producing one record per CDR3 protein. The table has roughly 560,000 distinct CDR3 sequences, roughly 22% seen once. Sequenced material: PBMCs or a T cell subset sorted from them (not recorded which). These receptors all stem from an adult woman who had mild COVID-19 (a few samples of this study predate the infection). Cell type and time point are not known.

For the CDR3, the DNA is TGCAGTGCTAGAGACCCTCCGGGACAGGGGGCGCGTCACTATGGCTACACCTTC. The encoded protein is CSARDPPGQGARHYGYTF. This sequence joins TRBV20-1 and TRBJ1-2; 12 bases fit TRBD1. This CDR3 has 18 residues. Germline V gene lookup returns CDR1 DFQATT and CDR2 SNEGSKA (reference sequence). V shed 0 bases and J 3 bases; nucleotides not matched to a gene: 11.

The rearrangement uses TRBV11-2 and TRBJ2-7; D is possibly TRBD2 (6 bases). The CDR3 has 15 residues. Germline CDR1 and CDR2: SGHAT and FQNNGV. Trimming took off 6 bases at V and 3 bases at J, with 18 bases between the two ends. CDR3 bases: TGTGCCAGCAGTTCCCTAGCGTTGTACCACTACGAGCAGTACTTC. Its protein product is CASSSLALYHYEQYF.

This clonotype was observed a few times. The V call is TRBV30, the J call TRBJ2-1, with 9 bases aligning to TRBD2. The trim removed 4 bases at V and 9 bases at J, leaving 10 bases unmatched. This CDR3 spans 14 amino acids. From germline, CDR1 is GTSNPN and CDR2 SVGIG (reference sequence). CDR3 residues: CAWNLREGLFEQFF. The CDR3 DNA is TGTGCCTGGAATCTGCGGGAGGGCCTTTTTGAGCAGTTCTTC.

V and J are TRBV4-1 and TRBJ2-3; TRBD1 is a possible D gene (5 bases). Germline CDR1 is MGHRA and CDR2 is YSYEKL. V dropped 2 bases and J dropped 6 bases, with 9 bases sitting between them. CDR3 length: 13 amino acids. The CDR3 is CASSQQTADTQYF. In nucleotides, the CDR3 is TGCGCCAGCAGCCAACAGACAGCGGATACGCAGTATTTT.

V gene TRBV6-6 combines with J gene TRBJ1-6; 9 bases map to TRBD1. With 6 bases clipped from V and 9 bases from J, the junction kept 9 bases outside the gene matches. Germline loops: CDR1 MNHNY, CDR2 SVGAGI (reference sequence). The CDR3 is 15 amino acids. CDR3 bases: TGTGCCAGCAGGGCGACAGGGGGTCGAGCTTCACCCCTCCACTTT. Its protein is CASRATGGRASPLHF.

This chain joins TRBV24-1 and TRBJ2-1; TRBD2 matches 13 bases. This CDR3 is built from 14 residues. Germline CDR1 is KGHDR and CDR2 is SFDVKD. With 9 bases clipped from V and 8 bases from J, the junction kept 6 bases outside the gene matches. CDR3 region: CATSTGLAGHEQFF. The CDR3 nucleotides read TGTGCCACCTCGACGGGACTAGCGGGACATGAGCAGTTCTTC.

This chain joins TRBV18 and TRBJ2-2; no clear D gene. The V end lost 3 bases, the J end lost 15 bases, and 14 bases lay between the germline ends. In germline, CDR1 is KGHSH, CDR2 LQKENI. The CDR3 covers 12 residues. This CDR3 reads CASSPATDPVFF. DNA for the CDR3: TGTGCCAGCTCACCGGCCACCGACCCCGTGTTTTTT. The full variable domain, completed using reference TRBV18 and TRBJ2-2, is NAGVMQNPRHLVRRRGQEARLRCSPMKGHSHVYWYRQLPEEGLKFMVYLQKENIIDESGMPKERFSAEFPKEGPSILRIQQVVRGDSAAYFCASSPATDPVFFGEGSRLTVL.

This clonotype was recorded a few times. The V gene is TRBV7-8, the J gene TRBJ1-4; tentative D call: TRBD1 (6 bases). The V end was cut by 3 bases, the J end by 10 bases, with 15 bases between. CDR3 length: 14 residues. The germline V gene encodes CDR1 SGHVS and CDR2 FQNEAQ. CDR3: CASSFDRIGAKLFF. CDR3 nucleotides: TGTGCCAGCAGCTTCGACAGGATTGGTGCAAAACTGTTTTTT.

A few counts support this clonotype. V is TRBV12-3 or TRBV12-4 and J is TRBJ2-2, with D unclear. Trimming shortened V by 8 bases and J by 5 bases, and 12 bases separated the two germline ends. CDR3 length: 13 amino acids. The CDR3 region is CASRSLGTGELFF. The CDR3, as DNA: TGTGCCAGCCGATCCCTGGGGACCGGGGAGCTGTTTTTT.

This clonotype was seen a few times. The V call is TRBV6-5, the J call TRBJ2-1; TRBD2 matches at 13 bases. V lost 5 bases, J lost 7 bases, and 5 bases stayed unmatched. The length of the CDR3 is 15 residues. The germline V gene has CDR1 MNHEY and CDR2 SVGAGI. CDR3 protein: CASSKTSGGRNEQFF. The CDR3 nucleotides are TGTGCCAGCAGTAAGACTAGCGGGGGGAGAAATGAGCAGTTCTTC.

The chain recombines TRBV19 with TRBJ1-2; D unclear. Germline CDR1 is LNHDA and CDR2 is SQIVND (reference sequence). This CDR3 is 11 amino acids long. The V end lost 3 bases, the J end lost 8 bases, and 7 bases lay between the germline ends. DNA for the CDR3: TGTGCCAGTAGTATTGGGAACGGCTACACCTTC. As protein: CASSIGNGYTF.

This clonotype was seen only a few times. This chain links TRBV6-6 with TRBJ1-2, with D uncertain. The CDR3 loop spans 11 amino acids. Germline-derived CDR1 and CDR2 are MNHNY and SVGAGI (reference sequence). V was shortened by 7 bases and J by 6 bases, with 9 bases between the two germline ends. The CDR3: CASTLRDGYTF. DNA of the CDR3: TGTGCCAGCACCCTGAGGGATGGCTACACCTTC.

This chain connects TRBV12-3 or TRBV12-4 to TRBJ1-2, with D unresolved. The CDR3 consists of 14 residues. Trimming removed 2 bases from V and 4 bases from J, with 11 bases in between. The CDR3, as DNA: TGTGCCAGCAGTTTACCGGGAGGTAGCTATGGCTACACCTTC. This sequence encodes CASSLPGGSYGYTF.

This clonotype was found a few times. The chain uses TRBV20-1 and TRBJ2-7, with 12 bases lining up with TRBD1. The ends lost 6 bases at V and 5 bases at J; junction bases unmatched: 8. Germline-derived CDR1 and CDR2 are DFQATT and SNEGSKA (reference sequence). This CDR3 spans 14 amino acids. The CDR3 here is CSATGTGGFNEQYF. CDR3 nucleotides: TGCAGTGCCACCGGGACAGGGGGCTTCAACGAGCAGTACTTC.

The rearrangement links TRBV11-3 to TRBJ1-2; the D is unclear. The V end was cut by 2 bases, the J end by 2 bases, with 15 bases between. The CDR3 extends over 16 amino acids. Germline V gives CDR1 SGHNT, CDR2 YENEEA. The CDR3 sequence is CASSLSPFPLNYGYTF. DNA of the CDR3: TGTGCCAGCAGCTTAAGTCCTTTCCCCTTAAACTATGGCTACACCTTC.